This is a list of T cell receptor beta chains from one sample in a study of a mutant IDH1 vaccine in newly diagnosed glioma. These TCRs' antigens remain unknown. The table came from immunoSEQ multiplex PCR; TCRdb's copy has only in-frame clones and leaves some out. Counted here are fewer than 55,000 clones, around three fifths occurring once; the ten biggest clones make up around 4.8%. The sample consisted of peripheral blood mononuclear cells (PBMCs), taken from a glioma patient whose treatment included an IDH1 peptide vaccine. The source of these receptors is a man aged 40-49 years with glioma. Some clones in this sample may be carry-over from other donors' samples. Both conserved end residues are part of each CDR3. Fields, in order: J gene, D gene, V gene, clone size, CDR3 protein, CDR3 DNA. The D gene is left open where the match is weak. Part of the rows lack a size; the others show once, few, many or a class for expanded clones.

TRBJ1-2 | NA | TRBV5-1 | once | CASSLEPGRVAGYTF | TGCGCCAGCAGCTTGGAACCGGGTCGGGTAGCTGGCTACACCTTC
TRBJ2-5 | TRBD2 | TRBV5-6 | NA | CASSVGLAIETQYF | TGTGCCAGCAGCGTGGGACTAGCGATAGAGACCCAGTACTTC
TRBJ1-1 | NA | TRBV4-1 | NA | CASSQGQGISTEAFF | TGCGCCAGCAGCCAAGGCCAGGGGATAAGCACTGAAGCTTTCTTT
TRBJ1-4 | TRBD1 | TRBV18 | NA | CASSPREGARANEKLFF | TGTGCCAGCTCACCACGGGAGGGGGCGCGAGCTAATGAAAAACTGTTTTTT
TRBJ2-5 | TRBD2 | TRBV19 | NA | CASSIQSGREGTQYF | TGTGCCAGTAGTATCCAATCGGGCAGGGAGGGGACCCAGTACTTC
TRBJ2-7 | NA | TRBV10-1 | NA | CASSDGSAEQYF | TGCGCCAGCAGTGACGGGAGCGCCGAGCAGTACTTC
TRBJ2-3 | NA | TRBV10-1 | NA | CASSEFGFSSTDTQYF | TGCGCCAGCAGTGAGTTCGGCTTCTCTAGCACAGATACGCAGTATTTT
TRBJ1-5 | NA | TRBV10-3 | NA | CAISDSGNQPQHF | TGTGCCATCAGTGACAGCGGAAATCAGCCCCAGCATTTT
TRBJ2-3 | NA | TRBV30 | NA | CAWSVTRRLVDTQYF | TGTGCCTGGAGTGTCACCCGTCGTTTAGTGGATACGCAGTATTTT
TRBJ2-5 | TRBD2 | TRBV10-2 | NA | CASLAGEQETQYF | TGCGCCAGCCTAGCGGGGGAACAAGAGACCCAGTACTTC
TRBJ2-3 | NA | TRBV9 | NA | CASSVEVPDTQYF | TGTGCCAGCAGCGTAGAGGTCCCAGATACGCAGTATTTT
TRBJ2-7 | TRBD1 | TRBV6-6 | NA | CASSADGTGARNEQYF | TGTGCCAGCAGTGCCGACGGGACAGGGGCGAGGAACGAGCAGTACTTC
TRBJ1-5 | TRBD1 | TRBV6-5 | NA | CASSSGGGQPQHF | TGTGCCAGCAGTTCAGGGGGTGGTCAGCCCCAGCATTTT
TRBJ1-1 | NA | TRBV9 | few | CASSSSGAEAFF | TGTGCCAGCAGCTCCTCAGGGGCTGAAGCTTTCTTT
TRBJ2-4 | NA | TRBV5-1 | NA | CASSGTAKNIQYF | TGCGCCAGCAGCGGGACAGCCAAAAACATTCAGTACTTC
TRBJ1-1 | NA | TRBV6-5 | NA | CASRRTGYYTEAFF | TGTGCCAGCAGACGCACAGGGTATTACACTGAAGCTTTCTTT
TRBJ2-5 | NA | TRBV4-1 | NA | CASSRIRAAQETQYF | TGCGCCAGCAGTCGAATTCGGGCCGCCCAAGAGACCCAGTACTTC
TRBJ2-7 | NA | TRBV14 | few | CASTVQEQYF | TGTGCCAGCACGGTACAGGAGCAGTACTTC
TRBJ2-2 | TRBD2 | TRBV27 | NA | CASSRGGRTGELFF | TGTGCCAGCTCCCGGGGGGGCCGCACCGGGGAGCTGTTTTTT
TRBJ1-2 | TRBD1 | TRBV10-2 | NA | CASTGWAGGSYGYTF | TGCGCCAGCACCGGGTGGGCAGGGGGTAGCTATGGCTACACCTTC
TRBJ1-2 | NA | TRBV7-9 | NA | CASSKEGGHYGYTF | TGTGCCAGCAGCAAAGAAGGGGGGCACTATGGCTACACCTTC
TRBJ1-1 | NA | TRBV6-5 | once | CASSYEPGTEAFF | TGTGCCAGCAGTTACGAACCGGGCACTGAAGCTTTCTTT
TRBJ1-4 | TRBD1 | TRBV6-5 | NA | CASSYVGTGNEKLFF | TGTGCCAGCAGTTACGTCGGGACAGGGAATGAAAAACTGTTTTTT
TRBJ1-2 | NA | TRBV5-1 | few | CASSLVQAGNYGYTF | TGCGCCAGCAGCTTGGTGCAGGCCGGCAACTATGGCTACACCTTC
TRBJ2-2 | NA | TRBV5-1 | NA | CASSLEGIGELFF | TGCGCCAGCAGCTTGGAAGGGATCGGGGAGCTGTTTTTT
TRBJ1-2 | NA | TRBV9 | NA | CASSVGWENYGYTF | TGTGCCAGCAGCGTAGGGTGGGAGAACTATGGCTACACCTTC
TRBJ2-5 | TRBD1 | TRBV7-9 | few | CASSTIAGTGEQETQYF | TGTGCCAGCAGCACCATCGCTGGGACAGGGGAGCAAGAGACCCAGTACTTC
TRBJ1-4 | NA | TRBV4-2 | few | CASSQDGGKLFF | TGTGCCAGCAGCCAAGATGGGGGAAAACTGTTTTTT
TRBJ2-1 | NA | TRBV10-2 | NA | CASSVGEASYNEQFF | TGCGCCAGCAGTGTGGGTGAGGCTTCCTACAATGAGCAGTTCTTC
TRBJ2-2 | NA | TRBV5-1 | NA | CASSRAGDTGELFF | TGCGCCAGCAGTCGGGCAGGGGACACCGGGGAGCTGTTTTTT
TRBJ2-7 | NA | TRBV2 | NA | CASSPPDLISYEQYF | TGTGCCAGCAGTCCCCCCGACCTCATTTCTTACGAGCAGTACTTC
TRBJ2-5 | NA | TRBV7-6 | many | CASSRGRQETQYF | TGTGCCAGCTCCCGGGGGAGACAAGAGACCCAGTACTTC
TRBJ1-2 | TRBD1 | TRBV10-2 | NA | CASSEPYRGLNYGYTF | TGCGCCAGCAGTGAGCCGTACAGGGGCTTAAACTATGGCTACACCTTC
TRBJ1-1 | TRBD1 | TRBV18 | NA | CASSPAKGANTEAFF | TGTGCCAGCTCCCCGGCCAAGGGGGCGAACACTGAAGCTTTCTTT
TRBJ1-1 | TRBD1 | TRBV6-5 | once | CASRRTQGAFTEAFF | TGTGCCAGCAGAAGGACACAGGGGGCATTCACTGAAGCTTTCTTT
TRBJ2-1 | NA | TRBV6-1 | NA | CASSGWPAYEQFF | TGTGCCAGCAGTGGGTGGCCGGCGTATGAGCAGTTCTTC
TRBJ1-2 | NA | TRBV7-9 | NA | CASSLGGDGYTF | TGTGCCAGCAGCTTAGGTGGTGATGGCTACACCTTC
TRBJ1-5 | TRBD1 | TRBV6-5 | NA | CASRVTGVGNQPQHF | TGTGCCAGCAGGGTGACAGGGGTCGGCAATCAGCCCCAGCATTTT
TRBJ2-1 | NA | TRBV9 | NA | CASRSDSGNEQFF | TGTGCCAGCAGGTCCGATAGCGGCAATGAGCAGTTCTTC
TRBJ1-3 | NA | TRBV9 | NA | CASSVDPQNTIYF | TGTGCCAGCAGCGTAGATCCTCAAAACACCATATATTTT
TRBJ1-6 | NA | TRBV5-1 | NA | CASSLENSPLHF | TGCGCCAGCAGCTTAGAAAATTCACCCCTCCACTTT
TRBJ1-2 | NA | TRBV4-2 | NA | CASSQEKGGRGGYTF | TGTGCCAGCAGCCAAGAAAAGGGGGGAAGAGGGGGCTACACCTTC
TRBJ2-7 | TRBD1 | TRBV18 | once | CASSPPGQGIHEQYF | TGTGCCAGCTCACCACCGGGACAGGGCATCCACGAGCAGTACTTC
TRBJ1-4 | NA | TRBV7-8 | NA | CASSLVVSTNEKLFF | TGTGCCAGCAGCTTGGTCGTCTCAACTAATGAAAAACTGTTTTTT
TRBJ2-7 | TRBD1 | TRBV2 | NA | CASRADRGLHEQYF | TGTGCCAGCAGAGCGGACAGGGGGCTTCACGAGCAGTACTTC
TRBJ1-1 | NA | TRBV5-6 | NA | CASSLNFPNTEAFF | TGTGCCAGCAGCTTGAATTTCCCGAACACTGAAGCTTTCTTT
TRBJ2-7 | NA | TRBV7-2 | NA | CASSLVTGQRIYEQYF | TGTGCCAGCAGCTTAGTTACCGGACAGAGGATCTACGAGCAGTACTTC
TRBJ1-1 | TRBD1 | TRBV4-1 | once | CASSTRTGYPEAFF | TGCGCCAGCAGCACCCGGACAGGGTATCCTGAAGCTTTCTTT
TRBJ1-2 | NA | TRBV6-4 | NA | CASSYQLGLPYGYTF | TGTGCCAGCAGTTACCAATTAGGGCTCCCCTATGGCTACACCTTC
TRBJ1-1 | NA | TRBV7-3 | NA | CASSSTGSNTEAFF | TGTGCCAGCAGCTCCACAGGATCGAACACTGAAGCTTTCTTT
TRBJ2-1 | NA | TRBV2 | once | CASSATGSSYNEQFF | TGTGCCAGCAGCGCGACAGGAAGCTCCTACAATGAGCAGTTCTTC
TRBJ2-3 | NA | TRBV5-6 | once | CASSLIVGRDTQYF | TGTGCCAGCAGCTTGATCGTGGGTAGGGATACGCAGTATTTT
TRBJ1-3 | TRBD1 | TRBV6-5 | few | CASSGGQDGGNTIYF | TGTGCCAGCAGCGGCGGACAGGACGGTGGAAACACCATATATTTT
TRBJ2-3 | NA | TRBV7-9 | NA | CASSFDLGQYF | TGTGCCAGCAGCTTTGACCTCGGGCAGTATTTT
TRBJ1-3 | NA | TRBV5-1 | NA | CASSATGLGNTIYF | TGCGCCAGCAGCGCAACAGGGTTAGGAAACACCATATATTTT
TRBJ1-6 | NA | TRBV6-5 | NA | CASSYSIVKSSPLHF | TGTGCCAGCAGTTACTCGATTGTCAAGTCTTCACCCCTCCACTTT
TRBJ1-2 | TRBD1 | TRBV5-1 | NA | CASSLYRGDYGYTF | TGCGCCAGCAGCTTGTACAGGGGCGACTATGGCTACACCTTC